This passage covers 32 T cell receptor beta chains from one sample sequenced in a study of cytomegalovirus exposure and HLA in healthy donors. 60 Vbeta and 13 Jbeta primers were used in PCR. Here immunoSEQ multiplex PCR was the method, and the copy in TCRdb shows in-frame clones only, minus some. Among under 150,000 clones, about four fifths were seen once, and the ten largest hold more than 4%. Sequenced material: PBMCs. Every receptor here comes from a woman aged 40 to 50 in good health and CMV-seropositive.

The rearrangement joins TRBV2 to TRBJ2-7; 7 bases are a match to TRBD2. The junction had 10 bases not matched to a gene; V was cut back by 2 bases and J by 6 bases. The CDR3 spans 15 residues. In germline, CDR1 is SNHLY, CDR2 FYNNEI. This CDR3 reads CASSESTSSTSEQYF. CDR3 coding DNA: TGTGCCAGCAGTGAATCGACTAGCAGCACTTCCGAGCAGTACTTC.

The CDR3 sequence is CAISESGTSGGRTDTQYF. CDR3 bases: TGTGCCATCAGTGAGTCTGGGACTAGCGGGGGTAGGACAGATACGCAGTATTTT. The chain joins TRBV10-3 to TRBJ2-3; 14 nucleotides match TRBD2. In germline, CDR1 is ENHRY, CDR2 SYGVKD. The CDR3 totals 18 residues. The trim removed 0 bases at V and 3 bases at J, leaving 5 bases unmatched.

The chain recombines TRBV6-5 with TRBJ1-1; D remains ambiguous. Per the germline V gene, CDR1 is MNHEY and CDR2 is SVGAGI. This CDR3 is 13 amino acids long. The V end lost 5 bases, the J end lost 8 bases, and 15 bases lay between the germline ends. CDR3 residues: CASSAQEDREAFF. In DNA, the CDR3 is TGTGCCAGCAGTGCTCAGGAAGACCGGGAAGCTTTCTTT.

The rearrangement joins TRBV11-2 to TRBJ2-7; D call uncertain. Germline assignment: CDR1 SGHAT and CDR2 FQNNGV. The CDR3 runs to 13 residues. V lost 1 base to trimming and J lost 0 bases, with 4 bases between them. The CDR3 DNA sequence: TGTGCCAGCAGCTTAGGGCCCTCCTACGAGCAGTACTTC. It encodes CASSLGPSYEQYF. The whole variable domain, remainder taken from reference TRBV11-2 and TRBJ2-7, is EAGVAQSPRYKIIEKRQSVAFWCNPISGHATLYWYQQILGQGPKLLIQFQNNGVVDDSQLPKDRFSAERLKGVDSTLKIQPAKLEDSAVYLCASSLGPSYEQYFGPGTRLTVT.

This chain connects TRBV28 to TRBJ2-7; D not resolved. The germline gives CDR1 MDHEN, CDR2 SYDVKM. The V end lost 6 bases, the J end lost 0 bases, and 15 bases lay between the germline ends. The CDR3 consists of 15 residues. The CDR3, as DNA: TGTGCCAGCAGAACCATACGGAGTCGCTCCTACGAGCAGTACTTC. Its protein is CASRTIRSRSYEQYF.

The genes are TRBV19 and TRBJ2-5, with 8 bases identical to TRBD1. The J segment lost 5 bases and the V segment lost 8 bases, leaving 22 bases of the junction unmatched. CDR3 length equals 18 residues. Germline lookup yields CDR1 LNHDA and CDR2 SQIVND (reference sequence). Here the CDR3 DNA reads TGTGCCAGTCAACCCCGGGTCGACAGGGGACTGGGTGGGGAGACCCAGTACTTC. Residues: CASQPRVDRGLGGETQYF.

This rearrangement joins TRBV7-2 to TRBJ1-5, with TRBD1 matching 10 bases. Germline CDR1 and CDR2: SGHTA and FQGNSA. This CDR3 region has 15 residues. V was pared by 3 bases and J by 6 bases, with 5 bases of the junction left unmatched. CDR3 amino acids: CASSLGTGAGQPQHF. The CDR3 coding sequence is TGTGCCAGCAGCTTGGGGACAGGGGCAGGTCAGCCCCAGCATTTT.

The CDR3: CASSPQRSGQETQYF. Written as DNA, the CDR3 is TGTGCCAGCTCACCACAGCGTTCGGGCCAAGAGACCCAGTACTTC. The chain uses TRBV18 and TRBJ2-5; D uncertain. Germline V lookup: CDR1 KGHSH, CDR2 LQKENI. Trimming removed 1 base from V and 1 base from J, with 10 bases in between. The CDR3 runs 15 residues.

The chain recombines TRBV6-5 with TRBJ2-7; 8 nucleotides align to TRBD1. The CDR3 loop spans 14 amino acids. Germline loops: CDR1 MNHEY, CDR2 SVGAGI. The V and J ends lost 8 bases and 0 bases, in that order; junction bases with no gene match: 6. CDR3 loop: CASGTGSYSYEQYF. The CDR3 bases are TGTGCCAGCGGGACAGGATCTTACTCCTACGAGCAGTACTTC.

The J gene is TRBJ2-4, the V gene TRBV5-6, with TRBD2 as a possible D gene (6 bases). The CDR3 totals 15 residues. Trimming took 0 bases from V and 1 from J, leaving 8 bases between them. Germline assignment: CDR1 SGHDT and CDR2 YYEEEE. The chain's CDR3 is CASSLGRGAKNIQYF. CDR3 sequence (DNA): TGTGCCAGCAGCTTGGGTCGGGGGGCCAAAAACATTCAGTACTTC.

V and J are TRBV11-2 and TRBJ1-6, with D possibly TRBD1 on 6 matching bases. Germline V lookup: CDR1 SGHAT, CDR2 FQNNGV. V lost 5 bases, J lost 5 bases, and 7 bases lay in between. The CDR3 consists of 13 residues. The CDR3 DNA reads TGTGCCAGCAGCAGGGGGAATAATTCACCCCTCCACTTT. Its protein product is CASSRGNNSPLHF. Full variable domain (remainder filled in from reference TRBV11-2 and TRBJ1-6): EAGVAQSPRYKIIEKRQSVAFWCNPISGHATLYWYQQILGQGPKLLIQFQNNGVVDDSQLPKDRFSAERLKGVDSTLKIQPAKLEDSAVYLCASSRGNNSPLHFGNGTRLTVT.

This clone was seen only a few times. The rearrangement uses TRBV6-6 and TRBJ1-1; D not certain. The CDR3 is 14 residues long. Trimming took off 5 bases at V and 0 bases at J, with 10 bases between the two ends. The germline gives CDR1 MNHNY, CDR2 SVGAGI (reference sequence). Here the CDR3 DNA reads TGTGCCAGCAGTCGACACTCGATGAACACTGAAGCTTTCTTT. Residues: CASSRHSMNTEAFF.

This chain connects TRBV28 to TRBJ1-2; TRBD1 agrees at 7 bases. Germline V gene lookup returns CDR1 MDHEN and CDR2 SYDVKM. The CDR3 runs to 13 residues. V dropped 6 bases and J dropped 4; count of bases not matched to a gene: 5. The CDR3 protein is CASRTGTVYGYTF. The CDR3 DNA is TGTGCCAGCAGAACCGGGACAGTCTATGGCTACACCTTC.

V gene TRBV19 combines with J gene TRBJ2-7; 7 positions match TRBD1. J lost 3 bases, V lost 3 bases, and 5 bases had no gene match. Germline CDR1 reads LNHDA; CDR2 reads SQIVND (reference sequence). The CDR3 consists of 14 residues. The CDR3 region is CASSIEGQFYEQYF. The CDR3 DNA sequence: TGTGCCAGTAGTATCGAGGGACAGTTCTACGAGCAGTACTTC. The full variable domain, its missing parts supplied by reference TRBV19 and TRBJ2-7, is DGGITQSPKYLFRKEGQNVTLSCEQNLNHDAMYWYRQDPGQGLRLIYYSQIVNDFQKGDIAEGYSVSREKKESFPLTVTSAQKNPTAFYLCASSIEGQFYEQYFGPGTRLTVT.

The chain employs TRBV2 and TRBJ2-5, with a tentative D call TRBD2 (6 bases). V lost 4 bases to trimming and J lost 2 bases, with 8 bases between them. The V gene's germline CDR1 is SNHLY and CDR2 FYNNEI. CDR3 length equals 13 residues. CDR3 DNA: TGTGCCAGCAGTGTTCGGGAGCAAGAGACCCAGTACTTC. Its translation is CASSVREQETQYF.

The rearrangement joins TRBV4-2 to TRBJ1-6; unclear D gene. Trimming stripped 0 bases from V and 5 bases from J, with 5 bases between. Looked up from germline, CDR1 is LGHNA and CDR2 is YNFKEQ. This CDR3 is built from 14 residues. The CDR3 spells CASSQEHNNSPLHF. The CDR3 nucleotides are TGTGCCAGCAGCCAAGAACACAATAATTCACCCCTCCACTTT.

V usage is TRBV19 and J usage is TRBJ2-4, with D uncertain. The CDR3 consists of 15 residues. V was clipped by 3 bases and J by 0 bases, with 9 bases between them. CDR1 is LNHDA, CDR2 SQIVND, per germline (reference sequence). The DNA of the CDR3 is TGTGCCAGTAGTATTCGAAGCCAAGCCAAAAACATTCAGTACTTC. It codes for CASSIRSQAKNIQYF.

The chain recombines TRBV28 with TRBJ2-7; 10 bases are a match to TRBD1. The germline CDR1 and CDR2 sequences are MDHEN and SYDVKM. The CDR3 length is 15 residues. V dropped 5 bases and J dropped 3; count of bases not matched to a gene: 7. The CDR3 loop reads CASSDPGTGVYEQYF. The CDR3, as DNA: TGTGCCAGCAGTGACCCCGGGACAGGGGTCTACGAGCAGTACTTC.

The chain links TRBV28 to TRBJ2-7; possible D gene TRBD2, 6 bases. This CDR3 comprises 11 residues. Looked up from germline, CDR1 is MDHEN and CDR2 is SYDVKM. Trimming pared 7 bases from V and 7 bases from J, leaving 11 bases between. CDR3 DNA sequence: TGTGCCAGCATTGGGGAGGAGGAGCAGTACTTC. Amino acids: CASIGEEEQYF.

The rearrangement joins TRBV4-1 to TRBJ1-2, with 9 bases aligning to TRBD1. The CDR3 is made up of 15 amino acids. Looked up from germline, CDR1 is MGHRA and CDR2 is YSYEKL. V shed 3 bases, J shed 8 bases, and the junction held 10 bases outside the gene matches. For the CDR3, the DNA is TGCGCCAGCAGCCATCCCGGACAGGGGAGTAAGGGCTACACCTTC. As protein: CASSHPGQGSKGYTF.

This clone was counted a single time. V usage is TRBV7-2 and J usage is TRBJ1-2; a possible D gene is TRBD1 (6 bases). Germline values: CDR1 SGHTA, CDR2 FQGNSA. The V end was cut by 5 bases, the J end by 8 bases, with 15 bases between. The CDR3 is 13 residues long. The CDR3 is CASSQGGGTGYTF. The CDR3, as DNA: TGTGCCAGCAGCCAAGGTGGGGGCACCGGCTACACCTTC.

J is TRBJ2-3 and V is TRBV10-3; 13 bases match TRBD2. The junction had 2 bases not matched to a gene; V was cut back by 3 bases and J by 5 bases. The CDR3 has 15 amino acids. CDR1 is ENHRY and CDR2 is SYGVKD in the germline V gene. The CDR3 DNA sequence: TGTGCCATCAGTGAACTAGCGGGAGGGGGAGATACGCAGTATTTT. This gives the protein CAISELAGGGDTQYF.

This sequence joins TRBV6-1 and TRBJ2-5; D may be TRBD1 (6 bases). The last part of the DNA fits TRBJ2-7 better; the J call may be wrong. The CDR3 sequence is 14 residues long. In germline, CDR1 is MNHNS, CDR2 SASEGT. This CDR3 is CASSSDRISYEQYF. In DNA form, the CDR3 reads TGTGCCAGCAGCTCGGACAGAATCTCCTACGAGCAGTACTTC.

This chain connects TRBV28 to TRBJ2-1, with TRBD2 matching over 10 bases. This CDR3 comprises 15 residues. Trimming cost V 5 bases and J 8 bases; bases outside gene matches: 9. Per the germline V gene, CDR1 is MDHEN and CDR2 is SYDVKM. CDR3 coding DNA: TGTGCCAGCAGTCTCCCTAGCGGGAGAGTGGATGAGCAGTTCTTC. It specifies CASSLPSGRVDEQFF.

The rearrangement links TRBV11-2 to TRBJ2-4, with 8 bases fitting TRBD2. Per the germline V gene, CDR1 is SGHAT and CDR2 is FQNNGV. The ends lost 4 bases at V and 7 bases at J; junction bases unmatched: 6. The CDR3 is 14 residues long. The CDR3 region is CASSSSGGANIQYF. DNA for the CDR3: TGTGCCAGCAGCTCCAGCGGGGGCGCCAACATTCAGTACTTC.

The chain joins TRBV7-2 to TRBJ2-7; maybe TRBD2 (6 bases). Germline CDR1 is SGHTA and CDR2 is FQGNSA. This CDR3 is built from 14 residues. The V gene lost 3 bases and the J gene lost 2 bases, with 11 bases spanning the gap. This chain's CDR3 is CASSFREHAYEQYF. The CDR3 bases are TGTGCCAGCAGCTTCCGGGAGCACGCCTACGAGCAGTACTTC.

This clone was detected once. The V call is TRBV27, the J call TRBJ2-1; 12 bases match TRBD2. V was clipped by 7 bases and J by 0 bases; unmatched bases: 10. The length of the CDR3 is 18 residues. The germline gives CDR1 MNHEY, CDR2 SMNVEV (reference sequence). This CDR3 is CASNSGTSGWSSYNEQFF. CDR3 nucleotides: TGTGCCAGCAATTCTGGGACTAGCGGGTGGAGCTCCTACAATGAGCAGTTCTTC.

The chain employs TRBV10-3 and TRBJ2-5, with TRBD2 matching 7 bases. The CDR3 length is 12 residues. V trimming: 8 bases; J trimming: 4 bases; junction bases outside the gene matches: 4. Germline V gene lookup returns CDR1 ENHRY and CDR2 SYGVKD. The CDR3 protein is CAIGGVPETQYF. CDR3 coding DNA: TGTGCCATCGGGGGGGTCCCAGAGACCCAGTACTTC.

The J gene is TRBJ2-3, the V gene TRBV19, with TRBD2 as a possible D gene (5 bases). V lost 5 bases to trimming and J lost 3 bases, with 9 bases between them. Germline-derived CDR1 and CDR2 are LNHDA and SQIVND (reference sequence). The CDR3 contains 13 residues. CDR3 protein: CASSYRGTDTQYF. DNA for the CDR3: TGTGCCAGTAGTTATAGAGGGACAGATACGCAGTATTTT.

The chain joins TRBV7-8 to TRBJ1-4, with D maybe TRBD1 (6 bases). With 2 bases removed from V and 5 bases from J, the gap between germline ends came to 21 bases. Germline V lookup: CDR1 SGHVS, CDR2 FQNEAQ. There are 18 residues in the CDR3. As DNA, the CDR3 is TGTGCCAGCAGCTTACCCCAGGGAATTACAGGGATCAATGAAAAACTGTTTTTT. Translated: CASSLPQGITGINEKLFF.

This clone was recorded only once. This chain uses TRBV27 with TRBJ2-2, with 8 nucleotides matching TRBD2. The CDR3 is made up of 15 amino acids. Germline CDR1 is MNHEY and CDR2 is SMNVEV (reference sequence). Trimming at V came to 2 bases and at J to 2 bases, leaving 1 base not matched to a gene. The CDR3: CASSLLAGNTGELFF. The CDR3 nucleotides read TGTGCCAGCAGTTTACTAGCGGGCAACACCGGGGAGCTGTTTTTT.

The gene calls are TRBV6-1 and TRBJ2-1, with TRBD1 matching 8 bases. The CDR3 is made up of 14 amino acids. V was clipped by 7 bases and J by 2 bases; unmatched bases: 4. In germline, CDR1 is MNHNS, CDR2 SASEGT. The CDR3 coding sequence is TGTGCCAGCACTACAGGGGGTCCCTACAATGAGCAGTTCTTC. This encodes CASTTGGPYNEQFF.